A selection of T cell receptor beta chains follows, all from one sample in a study of T cell changes during pregnancy in multiple sclerosis. Clones were sequenced by immunoSEQ multiplex PCR, and TCRdb holds only the in-frame ones, with some missing. The sample has over 35,000 clones, around 92% seen once. Sequenced sample: peripheral blood. All receptors derive from a female donor with multiple sclerosis, enrolled in a pregnancy study. The CDR3 runs from the conserved cysteine through the conserved F or W. Each record gives: D gene, J gene, clone size, V gene, CDR3 DNA, CDR3 protein. A D gene is named only where the DNA matches it firmly. Clone size, where shown, is once, few, many, or a class for clones that have expanded.

>NA|TRBJ1-2|NA|TRBV6-5
TGTGCCAGCAGTTACTCGTGGGCGGCAGTTGACTACACCTTC
CASSYSWAAVDYTF
>NA|TRBJ1-2|few|TRBV30
TGTGCCTGGAGGCTACGGTTACGCTATGGCTACACCTTC
CAWRLRLRYGYTF
>NA|TRBJ2-7|NA|TRBV2
TGTGCCAGCAGTGAGTCACCCGAGCAGTACTTC
CASSESPEQYF
>NA|TRBJ2-1|NA|TRBV4-3
TGCGCCAGCAGCCAACTAGCAAACAATGAGCAGTTCTTC
CASSQLANNEQFF
>NA|TRBJ2-7|NA|TRBV27
TGTGCCAGCATGTTTCTGTGGAGTAAGGGAACCTACGAGCAGTACTTC
CASMFLWSKGTYEQYF
>NA|TRBJ1-3|NA|TRBV4-2
TGTGCCAGCAGCCAAGTCTGGGGATCTGGAAACACCATATATTTT
CASSQVWGSGNTIYF
>NA|TRBJ1-1|once|TRBV4-3
TGCGCCAGCAGCCAAGGAGCCAGCCAGGGAACTGAAGCTTTCTTT
CASSQGASQGTEAFF
>NA|TRBJ1-4|once|TRBV27
TGTGCCAGCACCCCCCGGGGCAGGCTTAATGAAAAACTGTTTTTT
CASTPRGRLNEKLFF
>TRBD1|TRBJ1-3|NA|TRBV4-1
TGCGCCAGCAGCCTAAGGGGGCGCAAGGTGGACACCATATATTTT
CASSLRGRKVDTIYF
>TRBD2|TRBJ2-3|NA|TRBV9
TGTGCCAGCAGTGCGGGGGCAGATACGCAGTATTTT
CASSAGADTQYF
>NA|TRBJ2-5|NA|TRBV20-1
TGCAGTGTTCGGGGGCAAGAGACCCAGTACTTC
CSVRGQETQYF
>NA|TRBJ2-5|NA|TRBV30
TGTGCCTGGAGTGTTAAGGGCGGCGAGACCCAGTACTTC
CAWSVKGGETQYF
>TRBD2|TRBJ2-3|NA|TRBV28
TGTGCCAGCAGTTTAGGTGGGAGGGGAGATACGCAGTATTTT
CASSLGGRGDTQYF
>NA|TRBJ2-7|NA|TRBV5-4
TGTGCCAGCAGCCGCTCGGACGGGACCTACGAGCAGTACTTC
CASSRSDGTYEQYF
>NA|TRBJ2-1|NA|TRBV11-1
TGTGCCAGCAGCCCCGGACCCCAGAGCTCCTACAATGAGCAGTTCTTC
CASSPGPQSSYNEQFF
>TRBD1|TRBJ1-2|NA|TRBV19
TGTGCCGGAAGGGACAGGGGAGATGGCTACACCTTC
CAGRDRGDGYTF
>TRBD2|TRBJ2-7|NA|TRBV2
TGTGCCAGCAGCGCCACTAGCGGGAGAAACTACGAGCAGTACTTC
CASSATSGRNYEQYF
>TRBD2|TRBJ2-3|once|TRBV28
TGTGCCAGCAGTCTAAGACTAGCGGGCTACACAGATACGCAGTATTTT
CASSLRLAGYTDTQYF
>TRBD2|TRBJ2-5|NA|TRBV30
TGTGCCTGGAGCGACGGACTAGCGGGGGGGGAGACCCAGTACTTC
CAWSDGLAGGETQYF
>TRBD1|TRBJ2-7|NA|TRBV6-5
TGTGCCAGCAGCAGCGTGGGACAGGGCTCCGAGCAGTACTTC
CASSSVGQGSEQYF
>NA|TRBJ2-7|NA|TRBV5-1
TGCGCCAGCAGCTTGCAAGATTCCTACGAGCAGTACTTC
CASSLQDSYEQYF
>NA|TRBJ2-1|NA|TRBV27
TGTGCCAGCAGTCCTGTATCGGGGGGCCTTTCCAATGAGCAGTTCTTC
CASSPVSGGLSNEQFF
>TRBD2|TRBJ2-1|once|TRBV5-1
TGCGCCAGCAGCCCGGGACTAGCGGGAGACGAGCAGTTCTTC
CASSPGLAGDEQFF
>NA|TRBJ1-5|NA|TRBV7-2
TGTGCCAGCAGCTTAGGAGGGGGGCGGGATCAGCCCCAGCATTTT
CASSLGGGRDQPQHF
>NA|TRBJ2-5|NA|TRBV19
TGTGCCAGTAGTGGGGGGCTCCAAGAGACCCAGTACTTC
CASSGGLQETQYF
>NA|TRBJ1-1|few|TRBV4-1
TGCGCCAGCAGCCAAGGCCTCCGGGACCACTGGGGCCTCACTGAAGCTTTCTTT
CASSQGLRDHWGLTEAFF
>NA|TRBJ1-4|NA|TRBV6-4
TGTGCCAGCAGTGATGCGGAAAAACTGTTTTTT
CASSDAEKLFF
>NA|TRBJ2-4|NA|TRBV7-2
TGTGCCAGCAGCTTACGGGGGCCCTCGGACATTCAGTACTTC
CASSLRGPSDIQYF
>TRBD2|TRBJ2-1|NA|TRBV5-6
TGTGCCAGCAGCCCTCCTAGCGGGAGTACGAATGAGCAGTTCTTC
CASSPPSGSTNEQFF
>NA|TRBJ1-1|NA|TRBV11-2
TGTGCCAGCAGCTTAGTTTTGCAGAGCGAAGCTTTCTTT
CASSLVLQSEAFF
>TRBD1|TRBJ2-7|once|TRBV19
TGTGCCAGTAGTATCTTCACGCAGGGGGCCTACGAGCAGTACTTC
CASSIFTQGAYEQYF
>NA|TRBJ1-2|NA|TRBV7-2
TGTGCCAGCAGCTTGTGGGGATCTAACTATGGCTACACCTTC
CASSLWGSNYGYTF
>TRBD1|TRBJ2-1|NA|TRBV7-3
TGTGCCAGCAGACAGGACAGGGGGTACAATGAGCAGTTCTTC
CASRQDRGYNEQFF
>TRBD1|TRBJ1-1|NA|TRBV11-3
TGTGCCAGCAGCCCCGGACAGGGGGACACTGAAGCTTTCTTT
CASSPGQGDTEAFF
>NA|TRBJ1-4|NA|TRBV9
TGTGCCAGCAGCTCCCGGGATAAAAATTATGAAAAACTGTTTTTT
CASSSRDKNYEKLFF
>TRBD2|TRBJ2-1|NA|TRBV9
TGTGCCAGCAGCGTAGCTCGGCTAGCGGGAGGGGTTGAGCAGTTCTTC
CASSVARLAGGVEQFF
>NA|TRBJ2-5|NA|TRBV19
TGTGCCAGTAGCCTAAGGGCGGACCAAGAGACCCAGTACTTC
CASSLRADQETQYF
>TRBD1|TRBJ1-1|NA|TRBV5-1
TGCGCCAGCAGCCCGGGACAGCCGGTATCAATGACTGAAGCTTTCTTT
CASSPGQPVSMTEAFF
>NA|TRBJ1-1|NA|TRBV9
TGTGCCAGCAGCATTTGGCAGAACACTGAAGCTTTCTTT
CASSIWQNTEAFF
>NA|TRBJ2-2|NA|TRBV7-3
TGTGCCAGCAGCGGAGGACCTTTCTCGAACACCGGGGAGCTGTTTTTT
CASSGGPFSNTGELFF
>NA|TRBJ2-1|NA|TRBV5-1
TGCGCCAGCAGTCGGGACGGCGAAGGATATGAGCAGTTCTTC
CASSRDGEGYEQFF
>NA|TRBJ1-1|NA|TRBV6-5
TGTGCCAGCAGTTACGGGTCGTCTGGGGGCACTGAAGCTTTCTTT
CASSYGSSGGTEAFF
>NA|TRBJ2-7|few|TRBV6-1
TGTGCCAGCAGTGCAGGGTCCCTAAGCTCCTACGAGCAGTACTTC
CASSAGSLSSYEQYF
>NA|TRBJ2-1|NA|TRBV27
TGTGCCAGCAGTTTATCGCGGCAACACAATGAACAGTTCTTC
CASSLSRQHNEQFF
>NA|TRBJ1-2|NA|TRBV7-9
TGTGCCAGCAGCTTAGACGGAAGCCACGGCTACACCTTC
CASSLDGSHGYTF
>TRBD1|TRBJ1-5|NA|TRBV2
TGTGCCAGCAGTGGACAGGGGGCAAGGCAGCCCCAGCATTTT
CASSGQGARQPQHF
>TRBD1|TRBJ2-7|NA|TRBV7-9
TGTGCCAGCAGCTTAGGGGGACAGGGAGAGCAGTACTTC
CASSLGGQGEQYF
>NA|TRBJ2-3|NA|TRBV7-2
TGTGCCAGCAGCCGCCGGGCGGGACCCTGGGATACGCAGTATTTT
CASSRRAGPWDTQYF
>NA|TRBJ2-7|NA|TRBV4-3
TGCGCCAGCAGCCAAGTCCGGGGCAGCCGCAACGAGCAGTACTTC
CASSQVRGSRNEQYF